These T cell receptor beta chains were read from a single sample in a study of control samples from healthy donors and cancer patients. TCRdb keeps only in-frame clones here, not all; method: immunoSEQ multiplex PCR. The table shows roughly 130,000 clones, with roughly 84% occurring only once. Sequencing input: blood. The receptors shown here come from a man aged 50 to 60 in good health. The CDR3 runs from the conserved cysteine through the conserved F or W.

J gene	V gene	CDR3 protein
TRBJ1-2	TRBV27	CASSLSRGGYGYTF
TRBJ1-3	TRBV11-2	CASSLAGIRRGRGNIIYF
TRBJ1-1	TRBV7-9	CASSLQGNTEAFF
TRBJ2-2	TRBV18	CASSITGTKNTGELFF
TRBJ1-2	TRBV4-2	CASSQDWAGGRVVYGYTF
TRBJ2-7	TRBV11-3	CASSFRKGSESSYEQYF
TRBJ2-2	TRBV29-1	CSVTFGGHANTGELFF
TRBJ1-2	TRBV3-1/TRBV3-2	CASSQDLGGPYGYTF
TRBJ2-3	TRBV13	CASSLRGPSTDTQYF
TRBJ2-2	TRBV2	CASRTKAGTNTGELFF
TRBJ2-1	TRBV12-5	CASGLVGPGEDEQFF
TRBJ1-5	TRBV2	CASRRGNQPQHF
TRBJ2-1	TRBV18	CASSPRAGLYNEQFF
TRBJ2-5	TRBV10-3	CAISEGKLGGQETQYF
TRBJ2-7	TRBV6-5	CASRTSRSHEQYF
TRBJ1-1	TRBV24-1	CATSDGGQPTKAFF
TRBJ1-1	TRBV7-3	CASRRRAGQGVAFF
TRBJ2-5	TRBV3-1/TRBV3-2	CASSQGTSGGLETQYF
TRBJ2-5	TRBV5-4	CASSFLEETQYF
TRBJ1-1	TRBV3-1/TRBV3-2	CASSSTGLTEAFF
TRBJ1-1	TRBV24-1	CATHDGMNTEAFF
TRBJ2-7	TRBV27	CASIINSYEQYF
TRBJ1-1	TRBV28	CASSSSGTPNTEAFF
TRBJ2-2	TRBV7-2	CASSWKTTGELFF
TRBJ2-1	TRBV5-1	CASSIDKAGGSHEQFF